This T cell receptor beta chain was sequenced during a study of T cell repertoires in cytomegalovirus infection. TCRdb re-called the reads through MiXCR, storing one row per CDR3 protein. The repertoire holds some 43,000 distinct CDR3 sequences, with roughly 22% as singletons. This CDR3 contains 18 residues. V trimming: 4 bases; J trimming: 1 base; junction bases outside the gene matches: 13. CDR1 and CDR2 (germline): SGHVS, FQNEAQ. As for this clonotype: Its antigen is currently unknown.

The source material was CD8+ T cells from cultured PBMCs, sampled from culture after CMV antigen stimulation. This chain joins TRBV7-8 and TRBJ1-1; 9 nucleotides agree with TRBD1. The clonotype originates from a human donor in good health (CMV status not recorded). Some clones in this sample may be carry-over from other donors' samples. CDR3 sequence reads: CASSSYPRDRAANTEAFF. As DNA, the CDR3 is TGTGCCAGCAGCTCCTACCCCCGGGACAGGGCAGCGAACACTGAAGCTTTCTTT.